This T cell receptor (beta chain) appears in the sequencing data of a study of preoperative IRX-2 immunotherapy in early breast cancer. The CDR3 spans 14 residues. Germline assignment: CDR1 KGHSH and CDR2 LQKENI. Trimming took off 6 bases at V and 5 bases at J, with 14 bases between the two ends. Sample treatment: preoperative locoregional IRX-2 cytokine immunotherapy. Preoperative locoregional IRX-2 cytokine immunotherapy was tested in the phase Ib source study. Repertoires were generated with immunoSEQ multiplex PCR, while TCRdb's copy carries only in-frame clones and drops some. The sample records tens of thousands of clones, under 90% being singletons.

This receptor was identified in a human donor with breast cancer. The chain combines TRBV18 with TRBJ1-5; weak D call: TRBD1 (6 bases). The sample was collected from a patient treated with IRX-2 immunotherapy. CDR3 nucleotides: TGTGCCAGCTCGCCCCGGACAGTAGATCAGCCCCAGCATTTT. It is translated as CASSPRTVDQPQHF.